This T cell receptor beta chain originates from a study of shared clonotypes between healthy human individuals. Deletions cut 2 bases from V and 1 base from J, with 13 bases between. CDR1 is LNHNV and CDR2 is YYDKDF in the germline V gene (reference sequence). The CDR3 loop spans 16 amino acids. Sequenced by immunoSEQ multiplex PCR; TCRdb stores in-frame clones only, minus some. The data contain around 2,000,000 clones, approximately 94% of them singletons. Naive CD8 cells lacked CD45RO and underwent positive selection for CCR7, leaving out terminally differentiated effector memory CD45RA+ cells. The sample was naive CD8+ T cells from PBMCs. The V gene is TRBV15, the J gene TRBJ2-3; perhaps TRBD2 as D (6 bases). The sequence came from a man younger than 30 in good health. Some clones in this sample may be carry-over from other donors' samples. The CDR3 coding sequence is TGTGCCACCAGCAGACTTGGACTAAAGGGCACAGATACGCAGTATTTT. This codes for CATSRLGLKGTDTQYF.